Each of the 5 T cell receptor beta chains below was sequenced from the same sample in a study of blood T cell repertoires in COVID-19. Repertoires were generated with immunoSEQ multiplex PCR, while TCRdb's copy carries only in-frame clones and drops some. This sample carries about 98,000 clones, approximately 82% of them seen once, and the ten largest clones take about a tenth. The sample taken for sequencing was peripheral blood. Receptors were obtained from a man between 65 and 79 years old with active or convalescent COVID-19.

The V call is TRBV2, the J call TRBJ1-2; TRBD1 matches 9 bases. Germline CDR1 reads SNHLY; CDR2 reads FYNNEI. This CDR3 has 11 residues. J gave up 4 bases and V 9 bases, and 0 bases lay outside the gene matches. This chain's CDR3 is CARGQGYGYTF. The DNA of the CDR3 is TGTGCCAGGGGACAGGGCTATGGCTACACCTTC.

This chain joins TRBV6-5 and TRBJ2-6; no clear D. CDR3 length equals 15 residues. The germline V and J ends were trimmed by 8 bases and 0 bases, with 11 bases remaining between them. The germline V gene has CDR1 MNHEY and CDR2 SVGAGI. The CDR3 spells CASSGSSSGANVLTF. The CDR3 DNA is TGTGCCAGCTCCGGGTCCTCCTCTGGGGCCAACGTCCTGACTTTC.

This clone has only a few counts. The chain carries TRBV12-3 or TRBV12-4 and TRBJ1-2; maybe TRBD1 (5 bases). Trimming left V 5 bases short and J 4 bases short, with 11 bases between. This CDR3 spans 13 amino acids. DNA for the CDR3: TGTGCCAGCAGTCCCAGCCAGGGCTATGGCTACACCTTC. Its protein product is CASSPSQGYGYTF.

This chain links TRBV24-1 with TRBJ2-5, with 7 bases matching TRBD1. V trimming: 0 bases; J trimming: 1 base; junction bases outside the gene matches: 13. This CDR3 is built from 19 residues. Germline V gives CDR1 KGHDR, CDR2 SFDVKD. The CDR3 DNA reads TGTGCCACCAGTGATTTGAAATTCTCCCCCAGGGGGTGCCAAGAGACCCAGTACTTC. Translated, it gives CATSDLKFSPRGCQETQYF.

This rearrangement joins TRBV6-5 to TRBJ1-6; D not certain. V was trimmed by 8 bases and J by 2 bases, leaving 13 bases between them. The CDR3 extends over 15 amino acids. CDR1 and CDR2 from the germline V gene are MNHEY and SVGAGI. CDR3 loop: CASRSGSTYNSPLHF. The CDR3, as DNA: TGTGCCAGCCGATCCGGGAGTACCTATAATTCACCCCTCCACTTT.